This is a list of T cell receptor beta chains from one sample in a study of cytomegalovirus exposure and HLA in healthy donors. Here immunoSEQ multiplex PCR was the method, and the copy in TCRdb shows in-frame clones only, minus some. The data contain some 200,000 clones, 80% to 85% of them singletons. The sequencing input was PBMCs. Source of these receptors: a woman in her 50s in good health and CMV-seropositive. Each CDR3 is given with its conserved first and last residue. A D gene is named only where the DNA matches it firmly. Only part of the rows carry a size: once, few, many, or a class if the clone is expanded.

size: .; J: TRBJ2-7; V: TRBV18; D: .; CDR3: CASKGSGSSYEQYF; DNA: TGTGCCAGCAAGGGTAGTGGGAGCTCCTACGAGCAGTACTTC
size: .; J: TRBJ2-1; V: TRBV10-3; D: .; CDR3: CAISDRTHNEQFF; DNA: TGTGCCATCAGTGACAGGACTCACAATGAGCAGTTCTTC
size: once; J: TRBJ1-2; V: TRBV27; D: TRBD1; CDR3: CASSLQGGYGYTF; DNA: TGTGCCAGCAGTTTACAGGGGGGTTATGGCTACACCTTC
size: few; J: TRBJ2-7; V: TRBV27; D: .; CDR3: CASSPKPRVGKNEQYF; DNA: TGTGCCAGCAGCCCTAAACCCAGGGTGGGTAAGAACGAGCAGTACTTC
size: .; J: TRBJ1-6; V: TRBV6-5; D: .; CDR3: CASSTTGLILSPLHF; DNA: TGTGCCAGCAGTACCACAGGGTTGATTCTGTCACCCCTCCACTTT
size: .; J: TRBJ2-6; V: TRBV28; D: .; CDR3: CASSYPGSSGANGLTF; DNA: TGTGCCAGCAGTTACCCCGGGTCCTCTGGGGCCAACGGCCTGACTTTC
size: .; J: TRBJ2-3; V: TRBV27; D: TRBD2; CDR3: CAIGGRGGTSSTDTQYF; DNA: TGTGCCATAGGAGGGCGGGGGGGTACCTCAAGCACAGATACGCAGTATTTT
size: once; J: TRBJ2-1; V: TRBV29-1; D: TRBD2; CDR3: CSVAPHAGGFYNEQFF; DNA: TGCAGCGTTGCCCCTCATGCGGGAGGGTTCTACAATGAGCAGTTCTTC
size: .; J: TRBJ2-2; V: TRBV18; D: .; CDR3: CASSHSEGLTGELFF; DNA: TGTGCCAGCTCCCACTCCGAGGGTCTCACCGGGGAGCTGTTTTTT
size: .; J: TRBJ2-7; V: TRBV5-1; D: TRBD1; CDR3: CASSLGVQGGYEQYF; DNA: TGCGCCAGCAGCTTGGGGGTACAGGGGGGTTACGAGCAGTACTTC
size: .; J: TRBJ2-1; V: TRBV6-6; D: TRBD1; CDR3: CASSYSRQGDEQFF; DNA: TGTGCCAGCAGTTACTCGCGACAGGGGGATGAGCAGTTCTTC
size: .; J: TRBJ2-3; V: TRBV29-1; D: .; CDR3: CSGVGQTDTQYF; DNA: TGCAGCGGGGTGGGCCAGACAGATACGCAGTATTTT
size: .; J: TRBJ2-3; V: TRBV11-2; D: .; CDR3: CASSLGRQGAADTQYF; DNA: TGTGCCAGCAGCTTAGGGCGACAAGGGGCTGCAGATACGCAGTATTTT
size: .; J: TRBJ2-2; V: TRBV15; D: TRBD1; CDR3: CATSTPRDRGRTGELFF; DNA: TGTGCCACCAGCACGCCTAGAGACAGGGGTCGGACCGGGGAGCTGTTTTTT
size: .; J: TRBJ1-3; V: TRBV5-1; D: .; CDR3: CASSWTFDGRNTIYF; DNA: TGCGCCAGCAGCTGGACATTCGATGGGCGAAACACCATATATTTT
size: .; J: TRBJ1-6; V: TRBV27; D: TRBD1; CDR3: CASSLRDRSSYNSPLHF; DNA: TGTGCCAGCAGCCTCCGGGACAGGAGCTCCTATAATTCACCCCTCCACTTT
size: .; J: TRBJ1-1; V: TRBV5-4; D: .; CDR3: CASSRPSLGAHTEAFF; DNA: TGTGCCAGCAGCCGACCCTCGCTGGGGGCGCATACTGAAGCTTTCTTT
size: .; J: TRBJ2-5; V: TRBV5-1; D: TRBD2; CDR3: CASSAAGEGTETQYF; DNA: TGCGCCAGCAGCGCCGCCGGGGAGGGAACAGAGACCCAGTACTTC
size: few; J: TRBJ2-6; V: TRBV5-1; D: TRBD1; CDR3: CASRPPDGDRANGLTF; DNA: TGCGCCAGCAGGCCCCCCGATGGGGACAGGGCCAACGGCCTGACTTTC
size: once; J: TRBJ2-2; V: TRBV4-3; D: TRBD1; CDR3: CASSLTGTANTGELFF; DNA: TGCGCCAGCAGCCTAACCGGGACAGCAAACACCGGGGAGCTGTTTTTT
size: .; J: TRBJ2-6; V: TRBV5-1; D: .; CDR3: CASSLGSLANVLTF; DNA: TGCGCCAGCAGCTTGGGCAGTTTGGCCAACGTCCTGACTTTC
size: .; J: TRBJ2-5; V: TRBV29-1; D: TRBD2; CDR3: CSVEVGGETQYF; DNA: TGCAGCGTTGAAGTCGGGGGGGAGACCCAGTACTTC
size: few; J: TRBJ2-5; V: TRBV18; D: TRBD1; CDR3: CASSPPTGIQETQYF; DNA: TGTGCCAGCTCACCGCCGACAGGGATTCAAGAGACCCAGTACTTC
size: .; J: TRBJ2-5; V: TRBV19; D: .; CDR3: CASSTISGETQYF; DNA: TGTGCCAGTAGTACCATTAGCGGAGAGACCCAGTACTTC
size: .; J: TRBJ2-3; V: TRBV7-2; D: .; CDR3: CASRVGRTTDTQYF; DNA: TGTGCCAGCAGGGTTGGGAGGACCACAGATACGCAGTATTTT
size: .; J: TRBJ2-3; V: TRBV6-4; D: TRBD2; CDR3: CASSRTAGTTSTDTQYF; DNA: TGTGCCAGCAGCAGAACCGCCGGGACTACCAGCACAGATACGCAGTATTTT
size: .; J: TRBJ2-5; V: TRBV10-3; D: .; CDR3: CAISDSRETQYF; DNA: TGTGCCATCAGCGACAGTCGGGAGACCCAGTACTTC
size: .; J: TRBJ2-6; V: TRBV6-6; D: .; CDR3: CASSDRTSGANVLTF; DNA: TGTGCCAGCAGCGACAGGACCTCTGGGGCCAACGTCCTGACTTTC
size: .; J: TRBJ2-5; V: TRBV7-2; D: TRBD1; CDR3: CASSPDRGRETQYF; DNA: TGTGCCAGCAGCCCAGACAGGGGACGAGAGACCCAGTACTTC
size: few; J: TRBJ1-1; V: TRBV5-6; D: .; CDR3: CASGWQGGTEAFF; DNA: TGTGCCAGCGGATGGCAGGGAGGGACTGAAGCTTTCTTT
size: once; J: TRBJ1-2; V: TRBV11-2; D: .; CDR3: CASSKAGNYGYTF; DNA: TGTGCCAGCAGCAAGGCGGGGAACTATGGCTACACCTTC
size: .; J: TRBJ1-4; V: TRBV29-1; D: .; CDR3: CSPRSPATNEKLFF; DNA: TGCAGCCCTAGAAGCCCAGCAACTAATGAAAAACTGTTTTTT
size: .; J: TRBJ2-3; V: TRBV5-1; D: .; CDR3: CASSLQGGQDTQYF; DNA: TGCGCCAGCAGCCTACAGGGTGGCCAAGATACGCAGTATTTT
size: .; J: TRBJ2-5; V: TRBV15; D: .; CDR3: CATSSGSGTQYF; DNA: TGTGCCACCAGCTCCGGGTCTGGGACCCAGTACTTC
size: .; J: TRBJ2-5; V: TRBV5-4; D: .; CDR3: CASSFNSRFEETQYF; DNA: TGTGCCAGCAGCTTTAATAGCCGGTTCGAGGAGACCCAGTACTTC
size: .; J: TRBJ1-2; V: TRBV7-2; D: .; CDR3: CASSLSQGNYGYTF; DNA: TGTGCCAGCAGCTTATCACAGGGAAACTATGGCTACACCTTC
size: .; J: TRBJ2-4; V: TRBV19; D: .; CDR3: CASSIIAKNIQYF; DNA: TGTGCCAGTAGCATCATAGCCAAAAACATTCAGTACTTC
size: few; J: TRBJ2-3; V: TRBV5-1; D: TRBD1; CDR3: CASSPGTGMADTQYF; DNA: TGCGCCAGCAGCCCCGGGACAGGGATGGCAGATACGCAGTATTTT
size: .; J: TRBJ2-7; V: TRBV12-5; D: .; CDR3: CASSTGFHEQYF; DNA: TGTGCTAGTAGCACAGGTTTCCACGAGCAGTACTTC
size: .; J: TRBJ1-1; V: TRBV6-5; D: .; CDR3: CASSLGGRRTEAFF; DNA: TGTGCCAGCAGCCTGGGAGGTCGGCGGACTGAAGCTTTCTTT
size: once; J: TRBJ2-3; V: TRBV11-2; D: TRBD2; CDR3: CASSPQVAGIHTDTQYF; DNA: TGTGCCAGCAGCCCACAAGTAGCGGGGATACACACAGATACGCAGTATTTT
size: .; J: TRBJ2-2; V: TRBV10-3; D: TRBD1; CDR3: CAIKGQASNTGELFF; DNA: TGTGCCATCAAGGGACAGGCTTCGAACACCGGGGAGCTGTTTTTT
size: .; J: TRBJ1-6; V: TRBV5-8; D: .; CDR3: CASSQTGPSSPLHF; DNA: TGTGCCAGCAGCCAAACAGGGCCTAGCTCACCCCTCCACTTT
size: .; J: TRBJ2-5; V: TRBV6-5; D: TRBD2; CDR3: CASSYLAGGPQETQYF; DNA: TGTGCCAGCAGTTACTTAGCGGGGGGGCCCCAAGAGACCCAGTACTTC
size: .; J: TRBJ2-7; V: TRBV9; D: .; CDR3: CASSVGGGDSYEQYF; DNA: TGTGCCAGCAGCGTAGGAGGGGGGGACTCCTACGAGCAGTACTTC
size: .; J: TRBJ2-2; V: TRBV4-1; D: TRBD1; CDR3: CAGSQWTGNTGELFF; DNA: TGCGCCGGCAGCCAATGGACAGGGAACACCGGGGAGCTGTTTTTT
size: .; J: TRBJ2-7; V: TRBV7-9; D: TRBD2; CDR3: CASSWTSGRSYEQYF; DNA: TGTGCCAGCAGCTGGACTAGCGGGAGGAGCTACGAGCAGTACTTC
size: .; J: TRBJ2-3; V: TRBV5-4; D: TRBD2; CDR3: CASSYSGGGTDTQYF; DNA: TGTGCCAGCAGCTATAGCGGGGGGGGCACAGATACGCAGTATTTT
size: .; J: TRBJ2-4; V: TRBV7-2; D: .; CDR3: CASSPGTKNIQYF; DNA: TGTGCCAGCAGCCCGGGAACTAAAAACATTCAGTACTTC
size: once; J: TRBJ1-4; V: TRBV28; D: TRBD1; CDR3: CASSSRTGVYEKLFF; DNA: TGTGCCAGCAGTTCTCGGACAGGGGTTTATGAAAAACTGTTTTTT
size: .; J: TRBJ2-5; V: TRBV27; D: .; CDR3: CASSLPGAETQYF; DNA: TGTGCCAGCAGTTTACCAGGGGCTGAGACCCAGTACTTC
size: .; J: TRBJ2-7; V: TRBV5-1; D: .; CDR3: CASSLFPGQSYEQYF; DNA: TGCGCCAGCAGCTTGTTTCCGGGACAATCCTACGAGCAGTACTTC
size: .; J: TRBJ2-1; V: TRBV5-4; D: .; CDR3: CASSLGLGSDNEQFF; DNA: TGTGCCAGCAGCTTGGGACTAGGAAGCGACAATGAGCAGTTCTTC
size: once; J: TRBJ1-2; V: TRBV5-1; D: TRBD1; CDR3: CASSSGQGDGYTF; DNA: TGCGCCAGCAGCTCGGGACAGGGTGACGGCTACACCTTC
size: .; J: TRBJ1-6; V: TRBV2; D: .; CDR3: CATLFEYNSPLHF; DNA: TGTGCCACACTCTTCGAGTATAATTCACCCCTCCACTTT